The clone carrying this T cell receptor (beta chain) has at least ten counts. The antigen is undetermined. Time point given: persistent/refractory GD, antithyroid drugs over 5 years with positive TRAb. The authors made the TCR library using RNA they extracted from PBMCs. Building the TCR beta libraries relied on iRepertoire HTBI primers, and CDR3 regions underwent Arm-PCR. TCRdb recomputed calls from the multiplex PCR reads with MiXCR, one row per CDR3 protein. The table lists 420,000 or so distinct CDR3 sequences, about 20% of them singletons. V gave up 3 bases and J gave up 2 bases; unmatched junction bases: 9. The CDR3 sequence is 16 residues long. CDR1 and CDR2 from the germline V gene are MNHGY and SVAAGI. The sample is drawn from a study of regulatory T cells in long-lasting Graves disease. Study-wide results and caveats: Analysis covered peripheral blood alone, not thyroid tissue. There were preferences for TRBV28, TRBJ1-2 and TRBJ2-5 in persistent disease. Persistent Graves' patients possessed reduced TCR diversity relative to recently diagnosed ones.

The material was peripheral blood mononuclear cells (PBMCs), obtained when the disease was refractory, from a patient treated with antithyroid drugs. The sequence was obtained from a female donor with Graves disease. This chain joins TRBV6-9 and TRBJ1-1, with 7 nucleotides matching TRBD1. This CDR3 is CASSYLMTGRNTEAFF. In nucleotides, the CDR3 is TGTGCCAGCAGTTACCTTATGACAGGGAGAAACACTGAAGCTTTCTTT.